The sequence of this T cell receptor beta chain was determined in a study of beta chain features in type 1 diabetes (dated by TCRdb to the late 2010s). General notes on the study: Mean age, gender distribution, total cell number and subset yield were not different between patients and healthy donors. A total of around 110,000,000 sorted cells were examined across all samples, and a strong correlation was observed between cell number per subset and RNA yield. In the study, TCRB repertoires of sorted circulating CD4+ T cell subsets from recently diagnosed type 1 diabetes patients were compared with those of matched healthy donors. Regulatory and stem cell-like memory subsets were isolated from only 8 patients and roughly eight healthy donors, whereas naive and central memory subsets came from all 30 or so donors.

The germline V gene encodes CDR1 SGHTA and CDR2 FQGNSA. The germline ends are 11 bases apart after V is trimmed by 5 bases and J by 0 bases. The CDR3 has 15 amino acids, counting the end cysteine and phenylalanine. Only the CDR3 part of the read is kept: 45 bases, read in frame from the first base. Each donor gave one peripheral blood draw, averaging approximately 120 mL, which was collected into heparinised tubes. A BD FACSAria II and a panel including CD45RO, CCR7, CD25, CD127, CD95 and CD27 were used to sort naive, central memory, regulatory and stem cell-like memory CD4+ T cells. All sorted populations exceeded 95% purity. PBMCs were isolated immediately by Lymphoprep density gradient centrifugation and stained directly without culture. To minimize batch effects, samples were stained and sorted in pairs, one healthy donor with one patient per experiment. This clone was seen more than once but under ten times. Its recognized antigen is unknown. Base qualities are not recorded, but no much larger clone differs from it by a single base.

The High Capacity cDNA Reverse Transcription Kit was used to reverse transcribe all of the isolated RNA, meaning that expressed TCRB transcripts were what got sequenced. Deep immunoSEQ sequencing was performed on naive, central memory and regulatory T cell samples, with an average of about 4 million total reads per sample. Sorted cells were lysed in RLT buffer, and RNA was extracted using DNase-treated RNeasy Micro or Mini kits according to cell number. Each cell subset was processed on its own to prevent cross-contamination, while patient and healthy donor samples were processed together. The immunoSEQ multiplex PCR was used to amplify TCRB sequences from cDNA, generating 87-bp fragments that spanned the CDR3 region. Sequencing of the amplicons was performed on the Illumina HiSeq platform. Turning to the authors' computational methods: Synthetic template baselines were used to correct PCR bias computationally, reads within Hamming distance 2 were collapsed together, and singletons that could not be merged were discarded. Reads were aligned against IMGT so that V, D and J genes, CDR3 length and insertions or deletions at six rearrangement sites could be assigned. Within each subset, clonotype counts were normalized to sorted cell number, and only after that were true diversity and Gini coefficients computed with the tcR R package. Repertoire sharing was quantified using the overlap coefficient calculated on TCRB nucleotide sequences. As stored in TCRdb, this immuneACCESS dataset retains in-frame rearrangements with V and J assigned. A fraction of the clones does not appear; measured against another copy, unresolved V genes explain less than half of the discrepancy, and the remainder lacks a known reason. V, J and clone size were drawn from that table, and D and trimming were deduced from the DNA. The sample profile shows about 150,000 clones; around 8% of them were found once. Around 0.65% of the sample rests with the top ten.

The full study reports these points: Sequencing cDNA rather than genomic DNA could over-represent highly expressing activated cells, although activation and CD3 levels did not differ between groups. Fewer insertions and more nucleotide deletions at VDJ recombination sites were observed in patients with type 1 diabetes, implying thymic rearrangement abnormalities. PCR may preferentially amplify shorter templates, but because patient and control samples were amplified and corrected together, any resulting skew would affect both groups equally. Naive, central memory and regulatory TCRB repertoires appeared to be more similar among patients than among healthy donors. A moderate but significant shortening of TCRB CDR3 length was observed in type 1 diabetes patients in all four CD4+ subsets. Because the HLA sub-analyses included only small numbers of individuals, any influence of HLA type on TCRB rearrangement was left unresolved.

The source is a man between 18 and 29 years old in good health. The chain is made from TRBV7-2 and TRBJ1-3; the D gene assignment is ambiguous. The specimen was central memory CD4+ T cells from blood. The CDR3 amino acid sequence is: CASSLGLYSGNTIYF. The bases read TGTGCCAGCAGCCTGGGCCTTTACTCTGGAAACACCATATATTTT.